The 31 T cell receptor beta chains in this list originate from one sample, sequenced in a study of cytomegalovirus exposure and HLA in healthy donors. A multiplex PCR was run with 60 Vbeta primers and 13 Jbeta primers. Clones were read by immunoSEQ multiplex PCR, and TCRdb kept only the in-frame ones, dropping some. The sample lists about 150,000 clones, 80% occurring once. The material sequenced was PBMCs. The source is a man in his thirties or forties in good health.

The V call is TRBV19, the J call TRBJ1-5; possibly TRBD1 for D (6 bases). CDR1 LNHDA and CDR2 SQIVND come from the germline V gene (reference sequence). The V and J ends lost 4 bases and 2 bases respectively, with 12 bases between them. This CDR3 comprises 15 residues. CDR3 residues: CASSKRGLGNQPQHF. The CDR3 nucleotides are TGTGCCAGTAGTAAGCGGGGGCTGGGCAATCAGCCCCAGCATTTT.

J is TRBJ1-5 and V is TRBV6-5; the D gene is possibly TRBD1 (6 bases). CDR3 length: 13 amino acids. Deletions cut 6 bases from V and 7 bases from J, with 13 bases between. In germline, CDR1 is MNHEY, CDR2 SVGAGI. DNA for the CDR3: TGTGCCAGCAGAACACAGGGAAACCAGCCCCAGCATTTT. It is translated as CASRTQGNQPQHF.

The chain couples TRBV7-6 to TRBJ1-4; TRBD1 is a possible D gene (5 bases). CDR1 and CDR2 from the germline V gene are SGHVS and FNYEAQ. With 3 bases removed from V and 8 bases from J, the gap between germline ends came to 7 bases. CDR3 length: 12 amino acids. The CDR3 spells CASSLEGEKLFF. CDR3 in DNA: TGTGCCAGCAGCTTGGAGGGGGAAAAACTGTTTTTT.

Here the CDR3 DNA reads TGTGCCAGCAGTTCCCCCCCTGGGGCGGAAGAGACCCAGTACTTC. It yields the protein CASSSPPGAEETQYF. This chain connects TRBV28 to TRBJ2-5; tentatively, D is TRBD1 (5 bases). The V gene lost 4 bases and the J gene lost 3 bases, with 15 bases spanning the gap. In germline, CDR1 is MDHEN, CDR2 SYDVKM. CDR3 length: 15 residues.

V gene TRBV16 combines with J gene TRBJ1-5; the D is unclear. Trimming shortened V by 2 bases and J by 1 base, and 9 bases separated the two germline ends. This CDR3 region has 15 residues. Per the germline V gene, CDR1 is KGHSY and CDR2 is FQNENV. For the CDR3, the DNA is TGTGCCAGCAGCCAAGGGCAGGAAAGCAATCAGCCCCAGCATTTT. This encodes CASSQGQESNQPQHF.

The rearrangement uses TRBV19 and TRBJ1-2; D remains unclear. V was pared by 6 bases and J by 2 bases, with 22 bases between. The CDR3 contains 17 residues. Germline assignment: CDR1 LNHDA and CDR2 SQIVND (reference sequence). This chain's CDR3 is CASRDTHTPRRNYGYTF. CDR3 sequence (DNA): TGTGCCAGTAGAGACACGCACACCCCGCGCCGAAACTATGGCTACACCTTC.

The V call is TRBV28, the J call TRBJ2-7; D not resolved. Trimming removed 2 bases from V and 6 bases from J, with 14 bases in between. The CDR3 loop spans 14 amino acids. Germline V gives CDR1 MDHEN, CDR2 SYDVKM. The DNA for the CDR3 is TGTGCCAGCAGTTTAAGTCAGTTCCCTCTCGAGCAGTACTTC. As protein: CASSLSQFPLEQYF.

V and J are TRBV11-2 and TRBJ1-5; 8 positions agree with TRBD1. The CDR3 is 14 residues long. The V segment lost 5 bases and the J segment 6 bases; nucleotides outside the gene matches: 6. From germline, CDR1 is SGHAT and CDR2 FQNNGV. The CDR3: CASSPDRAIQPQHF. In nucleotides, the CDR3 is TGTGCCAGCAGCCCGGACAGGGCGATTCAGCCCCAGCATTTT. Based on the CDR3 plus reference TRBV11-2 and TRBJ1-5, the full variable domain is EAGVAQSPRYKIIEKRQSVAFWCNPISGHATLYWYQQILGQGPKLLIQFQNNGVVDDSQLPKDRFSAERLKGVDSTLKIQPAKLEDSAVYLCASSPDRAIQPQHFGDGTRLSIL.

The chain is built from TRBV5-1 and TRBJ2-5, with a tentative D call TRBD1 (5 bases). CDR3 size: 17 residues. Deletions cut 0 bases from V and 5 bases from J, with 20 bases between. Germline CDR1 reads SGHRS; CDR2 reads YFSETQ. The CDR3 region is CASSLVFGQGYVETQYF. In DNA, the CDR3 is TGCGCCAGCAGCTTGGTGTTCGGGCAGGGATACGTGGAGACCCAGTACTTC.

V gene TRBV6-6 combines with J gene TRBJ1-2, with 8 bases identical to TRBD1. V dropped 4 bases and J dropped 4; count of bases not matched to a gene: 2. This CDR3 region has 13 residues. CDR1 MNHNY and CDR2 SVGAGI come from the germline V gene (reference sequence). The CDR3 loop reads CASSSQGVYGYTF. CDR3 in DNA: TGTGCCAGCAGTTCACAGGGGGTCTATGGCTACACCTTC.

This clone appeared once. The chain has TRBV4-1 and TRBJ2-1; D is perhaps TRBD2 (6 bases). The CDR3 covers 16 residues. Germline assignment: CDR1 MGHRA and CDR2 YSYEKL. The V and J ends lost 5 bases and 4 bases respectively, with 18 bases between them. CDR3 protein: CASSAGLGGFYNEQFF. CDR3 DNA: TGCGCCAGCAGCGCGGGTCTTGGGGGGTTTTACAATGAGCAGTTCTTC.

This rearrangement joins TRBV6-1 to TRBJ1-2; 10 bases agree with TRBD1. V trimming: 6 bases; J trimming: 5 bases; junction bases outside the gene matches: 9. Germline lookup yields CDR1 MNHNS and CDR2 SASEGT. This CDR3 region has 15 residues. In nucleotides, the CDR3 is TGTGCCAGCAGCCGAACCGGGACAGGGGCGTATGGCTACACCTTC. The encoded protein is CASSRTGTGAYGYTF.

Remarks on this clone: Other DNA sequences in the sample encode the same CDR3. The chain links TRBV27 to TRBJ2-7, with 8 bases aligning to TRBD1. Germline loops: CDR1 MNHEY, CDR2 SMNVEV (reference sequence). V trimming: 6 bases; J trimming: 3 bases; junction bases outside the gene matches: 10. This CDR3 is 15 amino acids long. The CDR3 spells CASRGGGTGVYEQYF. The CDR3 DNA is TGTGCCAGCAGGGGTGGGGGGACAGGAGTCTACGAGCAGTACTTC.

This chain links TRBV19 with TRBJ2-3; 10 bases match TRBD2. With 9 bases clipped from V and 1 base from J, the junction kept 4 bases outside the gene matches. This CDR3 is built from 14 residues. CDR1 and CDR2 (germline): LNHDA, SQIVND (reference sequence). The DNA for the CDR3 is TGTGCCAGCTCCGGGACTAGCGGCACAGATACGCAGTATTTT. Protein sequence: CASSGTSGTDTQYF. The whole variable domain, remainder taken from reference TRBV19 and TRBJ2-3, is DGGITQSPKYLFRKEGQNVTLSCEQNLNHDAMYWYRQDPGQGLRLIYYSQIVNDFQKGDIAEGYSVSREKKESFPLTVTSAQKNPTAFYLCASSGTSGTDTQYFGPGTRLTVL.

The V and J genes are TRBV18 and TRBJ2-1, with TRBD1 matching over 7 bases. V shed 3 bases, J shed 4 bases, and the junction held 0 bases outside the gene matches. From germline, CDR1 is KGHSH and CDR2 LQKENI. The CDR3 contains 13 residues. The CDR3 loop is CASSPGQYNEQFF. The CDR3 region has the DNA TGTGCCAGCTCACCGGGACAGTACAATGAGCAGTTCTTC.

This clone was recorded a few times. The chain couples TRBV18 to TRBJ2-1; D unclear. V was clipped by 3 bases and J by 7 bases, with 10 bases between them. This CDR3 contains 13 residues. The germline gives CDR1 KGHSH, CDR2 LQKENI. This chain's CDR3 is CASSPGLKNEQFF. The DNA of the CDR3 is TGTGCCAGCTCACCGGGCCTCAAGAATGAGCAGTTCTTC.

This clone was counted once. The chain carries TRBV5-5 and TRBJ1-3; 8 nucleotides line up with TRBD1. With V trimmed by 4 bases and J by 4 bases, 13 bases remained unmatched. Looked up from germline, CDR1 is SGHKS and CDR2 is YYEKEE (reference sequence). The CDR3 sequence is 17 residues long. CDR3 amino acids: CASSLLPGQASGNTIYF. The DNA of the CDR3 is TGTGCCAGCAGCCTACTACCGGGACAGGCCTCCGGAAACACCATATATTTT.

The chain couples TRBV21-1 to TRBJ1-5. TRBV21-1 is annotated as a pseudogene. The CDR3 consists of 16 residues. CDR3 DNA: TGTGCCAGCAGCGGACGGGATTGGGGTGTGAATCAGCCCCAGCATTTT. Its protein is CASSGRDWGVNQPQHF.

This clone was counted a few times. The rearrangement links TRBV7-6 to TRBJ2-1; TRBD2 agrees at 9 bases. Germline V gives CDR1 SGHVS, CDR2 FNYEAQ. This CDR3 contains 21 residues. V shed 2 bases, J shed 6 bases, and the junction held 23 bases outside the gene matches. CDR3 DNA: TGTGCCAGCAGCTTAATAGGGGAACGGACTAGCGCCCTCCTATGGGGCAATGAGCAGTTCTTC. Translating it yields CASSLIGERTSALLWGNEQFF.

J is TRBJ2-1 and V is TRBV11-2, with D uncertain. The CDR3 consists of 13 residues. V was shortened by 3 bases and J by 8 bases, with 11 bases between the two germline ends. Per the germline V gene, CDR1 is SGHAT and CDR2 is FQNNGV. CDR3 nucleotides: TGTGCCAGCAGCTTGTTTAGCTCCTATGAGCAGTTCTTC. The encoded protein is CASSLFSSYEQFF.

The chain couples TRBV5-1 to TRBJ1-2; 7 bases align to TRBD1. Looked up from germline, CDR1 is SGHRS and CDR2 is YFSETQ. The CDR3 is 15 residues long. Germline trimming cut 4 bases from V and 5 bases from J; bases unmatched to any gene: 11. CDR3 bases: TGCGCCAGCAGCCCTGGACAGGACCAGGGGTATGGCTACACCTTC. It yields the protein CASSPGQDQGYGYTF.

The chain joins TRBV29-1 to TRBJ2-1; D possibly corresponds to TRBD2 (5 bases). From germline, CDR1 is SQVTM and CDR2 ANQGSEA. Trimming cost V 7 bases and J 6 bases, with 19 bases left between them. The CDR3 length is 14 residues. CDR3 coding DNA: TGCAGCGGTACCCCGAGGCGGGTCGGCAATGAGCAGTTCTTC. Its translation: CSGTPRRVGNEQFF.

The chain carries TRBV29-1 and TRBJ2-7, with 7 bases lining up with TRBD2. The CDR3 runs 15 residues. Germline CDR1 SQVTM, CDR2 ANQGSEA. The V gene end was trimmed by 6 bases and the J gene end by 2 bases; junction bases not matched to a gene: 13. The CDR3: CSVAVARGGPYEQYF. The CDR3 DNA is TGCAGCGTGGCGGTCGCGCGCGGGGGACCCTACGAGCAGTACTTC.

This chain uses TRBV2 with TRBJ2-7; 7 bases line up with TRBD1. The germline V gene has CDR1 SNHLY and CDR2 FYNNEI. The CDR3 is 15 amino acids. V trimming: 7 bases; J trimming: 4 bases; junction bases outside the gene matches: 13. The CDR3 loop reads CASNLRGRLGYEQYF. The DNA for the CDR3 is TGTGCCAGCAACCTAAGGGGGCGTCTTGGGTACGAGCAGTACTTC.

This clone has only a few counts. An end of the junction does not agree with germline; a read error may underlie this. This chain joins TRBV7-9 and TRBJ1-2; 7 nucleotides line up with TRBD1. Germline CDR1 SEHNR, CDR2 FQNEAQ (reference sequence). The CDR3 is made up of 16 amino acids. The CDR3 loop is CSSSLDREGLWDGYTF. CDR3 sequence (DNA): TGTTCCAGCAGCTTAGACAGGGAAGGTCTCTGGGATGGCTACACCTTC.

CDR3 loop: CASSPTLAGVLDTQYF. In DNA, the CDR3 is TGTGCCAGCAGCCCGACCCTAGCGGGAGTACTAGATACGCAGTATTTT. The genes are TRBV2 and TRBJ2-3; 10 nucleotides agree with TRBD2. The V segment lost 6 bases and the J segment 5 bases; nucleotides outside the gene matches: 11. This CDR3 comprises 16 residues. The germline CDR1 and CDR2 sequences are SNHLY and FYNNEI.

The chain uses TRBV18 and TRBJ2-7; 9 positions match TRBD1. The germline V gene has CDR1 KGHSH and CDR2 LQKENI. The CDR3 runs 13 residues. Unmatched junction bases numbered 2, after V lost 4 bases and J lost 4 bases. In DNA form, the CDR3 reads TGTGCCAGCTCACTCGGACAGGGGTACGAGCAGTACTTC. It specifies CASSLGQGYEQYF.

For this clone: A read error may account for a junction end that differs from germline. In nucleotides, the CDR3 is TGTGCTAGCAGCTTAGCGCAGACCCCAGGGATCAACTATGGCTACACCTTC. It encodes CASSLAQTPGINYGYTF. J is TRBJ1-2 and V is TRBV7-7; a weak D match, TRBD1 (5 bases). CDR1 is SSHAT, CDR2 FNYEAQ, per germline (reference sequence). The CDR3 contains 17 residues.

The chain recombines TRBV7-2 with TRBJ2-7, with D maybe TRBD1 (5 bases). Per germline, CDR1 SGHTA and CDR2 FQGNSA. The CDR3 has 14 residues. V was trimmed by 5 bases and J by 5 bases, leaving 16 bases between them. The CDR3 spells CASSRGARLDEQYF. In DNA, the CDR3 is TGTGCCAGCAGCCGTGGGGCTCGACTGGACGAGCAGTACTTC. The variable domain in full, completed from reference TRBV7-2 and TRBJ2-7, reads GAGVSQSPSNKVTEKGKDVELRCDPISGHTALYWYRQSLGQGLEFLIYFQGNSAPDKSGLPSDRFSAERTGGSVSTLTIQRTQQEDSAVYLCASSRGARLDEQYFGPGTRLTVT.

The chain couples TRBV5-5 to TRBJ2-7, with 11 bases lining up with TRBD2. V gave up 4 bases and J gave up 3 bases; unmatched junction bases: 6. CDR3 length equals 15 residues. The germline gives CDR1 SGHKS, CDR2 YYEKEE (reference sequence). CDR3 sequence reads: CASSLRLAGFYEQYF. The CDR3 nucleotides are TGTGCCAGCAGCCTCCGACTAGCGGGGTTCTACGAGCAGTACTTC.

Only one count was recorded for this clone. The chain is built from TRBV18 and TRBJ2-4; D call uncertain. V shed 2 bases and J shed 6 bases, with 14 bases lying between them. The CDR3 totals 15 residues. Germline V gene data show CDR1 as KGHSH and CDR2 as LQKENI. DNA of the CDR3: TGTGCCAGCTCACCATTAACAGCCGAGACAAACATTCAGTACTTC. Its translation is CASSPLTAETNIQYF.